The 12 T cell receptor beta chains listed next were all sequenced from one sample in a study of a mutant IDH1 vaccine in newly diagnosed glioma. The method was immunoSEQ multiplex PCR; TCRdb's version includes in-frame clones alone and lacks a portion of them. The sample shows tens of thousands of clones, 70% to 80% of them seen only once. Time point defined: baseline, week 1 (first vaccination visit). Treatment denoted: pre-vaccination baseline after standard-of-care therapy. Here the sequenced sample was PBMCs, taken from a glioma patient treated with radiotherapy, temozolomide or both. These receptors all come from a woman aged 40 to 55 with glioma.

In its sample, this clone was seen once. The genes are TRBV4-3 and TRBJ1-6; D unresolved. Germline CDR1 and CDR2: LGHNA and YSLEER. V was trimmed by 0 bases and J by 0 bases, leaving 12 bases between them. The CDR3 contains 18 residues. CDR3 loop: CASSQDPAQSSYNSPLHF. The CDR3 bases are TGCGCCAGCAGCCAAGATCCGGCACAAAGCTCCTATAATTCACCCCTCCACTTT.

This sequence joins TRBV25-1 and TRBJ2-7; D is perhaps TRBD1 (6 bases). CDR3 length equals 13 residues. With 7 bases removed from V and 3 bases from J, the gap between germline ends came to 13 bases. Germline V gene sequence: CDR1 MGHDK, CDR2 SYGVNS. CDR3 region: CASTGVSFYEQYF. The CDR3 coding sequence is TGTGCCAGCACAGGGGTTTCTTTCTACGAGCAGTACTTC.

The chain links TRBV7-3 to TRBJ2-5; D unresolved. The CDR3 contains 14 residues. Per the germline V gene, CDR1 is SGHTA and CDR2 is FQGTGA. The V end lost 5 bases, the J end lost 0 bases, and 10 bases lay between the germline ends. CDR3 coding DNA: TGTGCCAGCAGCGCCGGACCAAACCAAGAGACCCAGTACTTC. As protein: CASSAGPNQETQYF.

In nucleotides, the CDR3 is TGCAGCGTTGAAGTCCCGAGCAGCACAGATACGCAGTATTTT. Translating it yields CSVEVPSSTDTQYF. The chain combines TRBV29-1 with TRBJ2-3, with D uncertain. The V end was cut by 1 base, the J end by 0 bases, with 8 bases between. The CDR3 totals 14 residues. Germline CDR1 and CDR2: SQVTM and ANQGSEA.

The chain employs TRBV9 and TRBJ2-3, with D unresolved. CDR1 and CDR2 from the germline V gene are SGDLS and YYNGEE. CDR3 length: 13 residues. V gave up 3 bases and J gave up 1 base, with 6 bases separating them. CDR3 nucleotide sequence: TGTGCCAGCAGCGAGGGTCGCACAGATACGCAGTATTTT. This codes for CASSEGRTDTQYF.

The chain combines TRBV15 with TRBJ1-5; D not certain. The germline gives CDR1 LNHNV, CDR2 YYDKDF (reference sequence). The CDR3 runs 16 residues. V was trimmed by 1 base and J by 1 base, leaving 11 bases between them. The CDR3 DNA follows: TGTGCCACCAGCAGAGTAGAGGGTAGGAGCAATCAGCCCCAGCATTTT. Amino acids: CATSRVEGRSNQPQHF.

The V call is TRBV7-2, the J call TRBJ2-1, with D perhaps matching TRBD1 or TRBD2 (5 bases each). Trimming removed 8 bases from V and 5 bases from J, with 19 bases in between. CDR3 length equals 15 residues. The germline CDR1 and CDR2 sequences are SGHTA and FQGNSA. The CDR3: CASDNGPRDHNEQFF. The CDR3 region has the DNA TGTGCCAGCGATAACGGCCCGAGGGACCACAATGAGCAGTTCTTC.

V usage is TRBV7-9 and J usage is TRBJ2-1; 10 nucleotides match TRBD1. Trimming removed 1 base from V and 6 bases from J; junction bases left unmatched: 3. The CDR3 runs to 15 residues. In germline, CDR1 is SEHNR, CDR2 FQNEAQ (reference sequence). The CDR3: CASSLEWTGGNEQFF. The CDR3 nucleotides read TGTGCCAGCAGCTTAGAGTGGACAGGGGGCAATGAGCAGTTCTTC.

The chain links TRBV7-9 to TRBJ1-2, with 9 bases aligning to TRBD1. V lost 5 bases to trimming and J lost 3 bases; unmatched junction nucleotides: 7. Germline V gene data show CDR1 as SEHNR and CDR2 as FQNEAQ (reference sequence). The CDR3 length is 15 residues. CDR3 sequence reads: CASSIRGQGYYGYTF. Written as DNA, the CDR3 is TGTGCCAGCAGCATCCGTGGACAGGGGTACTATGGCTACACCTTC.

This chain joins TRBV9 and TRBJ1-3, with a tentative D call TRBD1 (6 bases). This CDR3 spans 16 amino acids. Germline V gene sequence: CDR1 SGDLS, CDR2 YYNGEE. The V gene lost 0 bases and the J gene lost 4 bases, with 14 bases spanning the gap. In DNA form, the CDR3 reads TGTGCCAGCAGCGTAGCTGGGGGCGACCTAGGAAACACCATATATTTT. Amino acids: CASSVAGGDLGNTIYF.

J is TRBJ1-2 and V is TRBV7-9; a weak D match, TRBD1 (5 bases). Trimming took off 5 bases at V and 8 bases at J, with 18 bases between the two ends. The CDR3 covers 14 residues. The germline V gene has CDR1 SEHNR and CDR2 FQNEAQ (reference sequence). The CDR3 sequence is CASSTDSTLGGYTF. CDR3 coding DNA: TGTGCCAGCAGCACAGACAGTACCCTAGGGGGCTACACCTTC.

This sequence joins TRBV12-1 and TRBJ1-2. TRBV12-1 is a documented pseudogene. The CDR3 contains 13 residues. CDR3 sequence: CASSYGLYQGYTF. CDR3 in DNA: TGTGCCAGCAGTTATGGACTTTACCAAGGCTACACCTTC.